These 30 T cell receptor beta chains share one sample of origin, sequenced in a study of blood T cell repertoires in COVID-19. Assay used: immunoSEQ multiplex PCR; TCRdb lists only in-frame clones, some missing. The data hold a few hundred thousand clones, with under 90% observed a single time. The sequencing sample was made of peripheral blood. The receptors shown here come from a woman aged 18 to 35 with acute or convalescent COVID-19.

This clone was seen only a few times. The gene calls are TRBV30 and TRBJ1-6; D not certain. From germline, CDR1 is GTSNPN and CDR2 SVGIG (reference sequence). Trimming took 0 bases from V and 6 from J, leaving 12 bases between them. The CDR3 runs 15 residues. The DNA of the CDR3 is TGTGCCTGGAGTGTCGCAGGCGCCTTTAATTCACCCCTCCACTTT. Translating it yields CAWSVAGAFNSPLHF.

J is TRBJ1-3 and V is TRBV28; D gene ambiguous. Germline V gene lookup returns CDR1 MDHEN and CDR2 SYDVKM. V was shortened by 2 bases and J by 2 bases, with 7 bases between the two germline ends. The CDR3 totals 14 residues. The CDR3, as DNA: TGTGCCAGCAGTTTACCTCTCCCTGGAAACACCATATATTTT. Residues: CASSLPLPGNTIYF. The complete variable domain, with remaining parts taken from reference TRBV28 and TRBJ1-3, reads DVKVTQSSRYLVKRTGEKVFLECVQDMDHENMFWYRQDPGLGLRLIYFSYDVKMKEKGDIPEGYSVSREKKERFSLILESASTNQTSMYLCASSLPLPGNTIYFGEGSWLTVV.

V is TRBV5-1 and J is TRBJ1-1, with a weak D call TRBD1 (5 bases). Per germline, CDR1 SGHRS and CDR2 YFSETQ. V lost 0 bases to trimming and J lost 5 bases, with 8 bases between them. The CDR3 spans 13 residues. CDR3 bases: TGCGCCAGCAGCTTGGAGGGGATTACTGAAGCTTTCTTT. This codes for CASSLEGITEAFF.

The chain joins TRBV9 to TRBJ2-7, with 8 bases identical to TRBD1. J gave up 6 bases and V 0 bases, and 5 bases lay outside the gene matches. This CDR3 spans 14 amino acids. Germline V gene lookup returns CDR1 SGDLS and CDR2 YYNGEE. CDR3 sequence (DNA): TGTGCCAGCAGCGTAGCGCCAGGGGGCGTCGAGCAGTACTTC. This encodes CASSVAPGGVEQYF.

The V gene is TRBV29-1, the J gene TRBJ1-2; D is unclear. The germline V and J ends were trimmed by 2 bases and 6 bases, with 10 bases remaining between them. Per germline, CDR1 SQVTM and CDR2 ANQGSEA. The CDR3 runs to 12 residues. The CDR3 nucleotides read TGCAGCGTTGAATCCCCGTCTGATGGCTACACCTTC. Amino acid sequence: CSVESPSDGYTF.

The genes are TRBV13 and TRBJ2-5; TRBD2 matches 8 bases. Germline V lookup: CDR1 PRHDT, CDR2 FYEKMQ (reference sequence). V was clipped by 4 bases and J by 2 bases; unmatched bases: 9. The CDR3 covers 16 residues. CDR3 nucleotides: TGTGCCAGCAGCTACCAAGCGGGAGAGGCGCAAGAGACCCAGTACTTC. Its translation is CASSYQAGEAQETQYF.

The J gene is TRBJ1-3, the V gene TRBV10-3; perhaps TRBD1 as D (5 bases). The CDR3 is made up of 16 amino acids. V shed 0 bases and J shed 4 bases, with 13 bases lying between them. Germline-derived CDR1 and CDR2 are ENHRY and SYGVKD. The DNA of the CDR3 is TGTGCCATCAGTGAGTCTATAGGGGTCGGCGGAAACACCATATATTTT. Protein product: CAISESIGVGGNTIYF.

The chain recombines TRBV19 with TRBJ2-5, with 7 nucleotides matching TRBD1. CDR1 LNHDA and CDR2 SQIVND come from the germline V gene (reference sequence). V lost 10 bases to trimming and J lost 0 bases; unmatched junction nucleotides: 5. The CDR3 consists of 13 residues. Here the CDR3 reads CATRTGNQETQYF. The CDR3 DNA reads as TGTGCCACCAGGACAGGAAACCAAGAGACCCAGTACTTC. Complete variable domain (other parts from reference TRBV19 and TRBJ2-5): DGGITQSPKYLFRKEGQNVTLSCEQNLNHDAMYWYRQDPGQGLRLIYYSQIVNDFQKGDIAEGYSVSREKKESFPLTVTSAQKNPTAFYLCATRTGNQETQYFGPGTRLLVL.

Only one count was recorded for this clone. The rearrangement uses TRBV10-3 and TRBJ2-5; 9 bases are a match to TRBD2. Germline values: CDR1 ENHRY, CDR2 SYGVKD. This CDR3 has 14 residues. V gave up 6 bases and J gave up 4 bases; unmatched junction bases: 6. CDR3 amino acids: CAISPGLASETQYF. CDR3 nucleotides: TGTGCCATCAGCCCGGGACTAGCTTCAGAGACCCAGTACTTC.

The V call is TRBV10-3, the J call TRBJ1-1, with TRBD1 matching 10 bases. With 5 bases clipped from V and 3 bases from J, the junction kept 9 bases outside the gene matches. Germline V lookup: CDR1 ENHRY, CDR2 SYGVKD. This CDR3 is built from 16 residues. The CDR3 loop is CAISPGQGIVDTEAFF. CDR3 bases: TGTGCCATCAGTCCGGGACAGGGGATCGTGGACACTGAAGCTTTCTTT.

The J gene is TRBJ2-1, the V gene TRBV5-8, with 14 bases aligning to TRBD2. Per germline, CDR1 SGHTS and CDR2 YDEGEE. V lost 3 bases, J lost 9 bases, and 11 bases stayed unmatched. The CDR3 is made up of 17 amino acids. CDR3 DNA: TGTGCCAGCAGCTATCTATTGACTAGCGGGAGGGCTGGTGAGCAGTTCTTC. Residues: CASSYLLTSGRAGEQFF.

The chain couples TRBV10-2 to TRBJ2-7; 9 bases agree with TRBD2. The ends lost 4 bases at V and 3 bases at J; junction bases unmatched: 13. The CDR3 has 17 residues. Germline V gene data show CDR1 as WSHSY and CDR2 as SAAADI. The DNA of the CDR3 is TGCGCCAGCAGTGTGTTTACGGTGACTAGCGGATTCTACGAGCAGTACTTC. It encodes CASSVFTVTSGFYEQYF.

The chain couples TRBV28 to TRBJ2-3, with D possibly matching TRBD2 (6 bases). Trimming left V 3 bases short and J 0 bases short, with 10 bases between. Germline CDR1 and CDR2: MDHEN and SYDVKM. The CDR3 length is 15 residues. In DNA, the CDR3 is TGTGCCAGCAGTTTTGATAGCGGTAGCACAGATACGCAGTATTTT. As protein: CASSFDSGSTDTQYF.

This sequence joins TRBV6-1 and TRBJ1-2; D is ambiguous. This CDR3 has 15 residues. Per the germline V gene, CDR1 is MNHNS and CDR2 is SASEGT. The V end lost 3 bases, the J end lost 4 bases, and 15 bases lay between the germline ends. DNA for the CDR3: TGTGCCAGCAGTGATACGATTAGCCCAATCTATGGCTACACCTTC. Protein: CASSDTISPIYGYTF.

The V gene is TRBV7-9, the J gene TRBJ1-6; tentative D call: TRBD1 (5 bases). Germline lookup yields CDR1 SEHNR and CDR2 FQNEAQ (reference sequence). CDR3 size: 14 residues. Trimming left V 5 bases short and J 9 bases short, with 14 bases between. The CDR3 DNA reads TGTGCCAGCAGCCGTTCCCAGGGCTCTTCACCCCTCCACTTT. Protein sequence: CASSRSQGSSPLHF. Full variable domain (remainder filled in from reference TRBV7-9 and TRBJ1-6): DTGVSQNPRHKITKRGQNVTFRCDPISEHNRLYWYRQTLGQGPEFLTYFQNEAQLEKSRLLSDRFSAERPKGSFSTLEIQRTEQGDSAMYLCASSRSQGSSPLHFGNGTRLTVT.

This chain links TRBV7-9 with TRBJ2-5; 8 bases are a match to TRBD2. Trimming at V came to 1 base and at J to 4 bases, leaving 8 bases not matched to a gene. The CDR3 covers 16 residues. CDR1 is SEHNR and CDR2 is FQNEAQ in the germline V gene (reference sequence). CDR3 sequence reads: CASSLGSPREGETQYF. CDR3 DNA: TGTGCCAGCAGCTTAGGATCCCCCCGGGAGGGAGAGACCCAGTACTTC.

This clone was observed a handful of times. The chain couples TRBV5-1 to TRBJ1-1; D remains ambiguous. This CDR3 is built from 14 residues. Per germline, CDR1 SGHRS and CDR2 YFSETQ. Trimming cost V 0 bases and J 0 bases, with 6 bases left between them. CDR3 region: CASSLDPMNTEAFF. CDR3 sequence (DNA): TGCGCCAGCAGCTTGGATCCTATGAACACTGAAGCTTTCTTT. Looking up the rest from reference TRBV5-1 and TRBJ1-1 gives the full variable domain: KAGVTQTPRYLIKTRGQQVTLSCSPISGHRSVSWYQQTPGQGLQFLFEYFSETQRNKGNFPGRFSGRQFSNSRSEMNVSTLELGDSALYLCASSLDPMNTEAFFGQGTRLTVV.

V gene TRBV5-1 combines with J gene TRBJ2-5, with 8 bases that match TRBD1. This CDR3 contains 14 residues. The germline V gene has CDR1 SGHRS and CDR2 YFSETQ. Trimming at V came to 1 base and at J to 5 bases, leaving 4 bases not matched to a gene. The CDR3 loop reads CASSLRDRGETQYF. The CDR3, as DNA: TGCGCCAGCAGCTTGAGAGACAGGGGCGAGACCCAGTACTTC.

The genes are TRBV3-1 (or the pseudogene TRBV3-2) and TRBJ2-7, with TRBD1 matching 7 bases. Germline V gene lookup returns CDR1 LGHDT and CDR2 YNNKEL (reference sequence). This CDR3 is 14 amino acids long. J lost 3 bases, V lost 3 bases, and 5 bases had no gene match. The CDR3 DNA is TGTGCCAGCAGCCACGGACAGGCCCTCTACGAGCAGTACTTC. Amino acid sequence: CASSHGQALYEQYF.

V gene TRBV6-2 or TRBV6-3 combines with J gene TRBJ2-7; 11 bases are a match to TRBD2. Germline V lookup: CDR1 MNHEY, CDR2 SVGEGT. The junction had 6 bases not matched to a gene; V was cut back by 6 bases and J by 5 bases. The CDR3 has 14 amino acids. CDR3 nucleotide sequence: TGTGCCAGCAGCCCCACTAGCGGGAGCCACGAGCAGTACTTC. Translating gives CASSPTSGSHEQYF.

The gene calls are TRBV11-3 and TRBJ2-2, with 8 positions matching TRBD2. Per germline, CDR1 SGHNT and CDR2 YENEEA. The CDR3 contains 16 residues. Trimming at V came to 3 bases and at J to 3 bases, leaving 6 bases not matched to a gene. Written as DNA, the CDR3 is TGTGCCAGCAGCTTGGGCCTAGCGGGCTACACCGGGGAGCTGTTTTTT. It specifies CASSLGLAGYTGELFF.

This clone was found a few times. The chain combines TRBV30 with TRBJ1-4; D unclear. Germline values: CDR1 GTSNPN, CDR2 SVGIG (reference sequence). The CDR3 runs 12 residues. The V end lost 4 bases, the J end lost 8 bases, and 11 bases lay between the germline ends. In nucleotides, the CDR3 is TGTGCCTGGAAAGCGTTTGAAGAAAAACTGTTTTTT. Translation: CAWKAFEEKLFF.

The rearrangement links TRBV4-3 to TRBJ2-2, with 7 bases that match TRBD1. Germline V gene lookup returns CDR1 LGHNA and CDR2 YSLEER. With 0 bases clipped from V and 7 bases from J, the junction kept 5 bases outside the gene matches. The CDR3 consists of 15 residues. CDR3 nucleotides: TGCGCCAGCAGCCAAGATCCCAGGGGGAACGGGGAGCTGTTTTTT. Translating it yields CASSQDPRGNGELFF.

The chain carries TRBV6-2 or TRBV6-3 and TRBJ2-1; D remains unclear. CDR3 length: 12 residues. V was shortened by 6 bases and J by 6 bases, with 9 bases between the two germline ends. Germline CDR1 is MNHEY and CDR2 is SVGEGT. This CDR3 reads CASSPGVNEQFF. For the CDR3, the DNA is TGTGCCAGCAGCCCCGGAGTCAATGAGCAGTTCTTC.

V and J are TRBV10-1 and TRBJ2-3, with a tentative D call TRBD2 (5 bases). The CDR3 covers 17 residues. V lost 1 base, J lost 0 bases, and 14 bases lay in between. The germline CDR1 and CDR2 sequences are WNHNN and SYGVQD (reference sequence). CDR3 region: CASSEFASGVSTDTQYF. CDR3 bases: TGCGCCAGCAGTGAGTTCGCCAGCGGAGTTAGCACAGATACGCAGTATTTT.

J is TRBJ2-5 and V is TRBV30, with 7 nucleotides matching TRBD1. In germline, CDR1 is GTSNPN, CDR2 SVGIG (reference sequence). This CDR3 comprises 14 residues. V gave up 4 bases and J gave up 1 base; unmatched junction bases: 6. CDR3 sequence (DNA): TGTGCCTGGACGACAGGGTTCGTCCAAGAGACCCAGTACTTC. Translated: CAWTTGFVQETQYF. Full variable domain (missing parts from reference TRBV30 and TRBJ2-5): SQTIHQWPATLVQPVGSPLSLECTVEGTSNPNLYWYRQAAGRGLQLLFYSVGIGQISSEVPQNLSASRPQDRQFILSSKKLLLSDSGFYLCAWTTGFVQETQYFGPGTRLLVL.

J is TRBJ2-3 and V is TRBV6-4, with 13 bases that match TRBD2. V lost 6 bases to trimming and J lost 4 bases; unmatched junction nucleotides: 4. CDR3 length: 15 amino acids. Germline V CDR1 and CDR2: MRHNA, SNTAGT. The CDR3 DNA reads as TGTGCCAGCAGCGGGACTAGCGGGACAGCAGATACGCAGTATTTT. It yields the protein CASSGTSGTADTQYF.

This rearrangement joins TRBV20-1 to TRBJ1-2, with TRBD1 identical over 7 bases. The V gene end was trimmed by 5 bases and the J gene end by 10 bases; junction bases not matched to a gene: 7. The germline V gene encodes CDR1 DFQATT and CDR2 SNEGSKA (reference sequence). The CDR3 has 11 amino acids. The CDR3 is CSAFGTGAYTF. The CDR3 nucleotides read TGCAGTGCTTTCGGTACAGGGGCCTACACCTTC.

This chain connects TRBV7-2 to TRBJ1-2; a possible D gene is TRBD1 (6 bases). Germline CDR1 and CDR2: SGHTA and FQGNSA. The length of the CDR3 is 13 residues. Trimming cost V 5 bases and J 5 bases, with 12 bases left between them. The CDR3 is CASSTTGGYGYTF. As DNA, the CDR3 is TGTGCCAGCAGCACGACAGGAGGTTATGGCTACACCTTC. Using reference TRBV7-2 and TRBJ1-2 for the parts outside the CDR3, the full variable domain is GAGVSQSPSNKVTEKGKDVELRCDPISGHTALYWYRQSLGQGLEFLIYFQGNSAPDKSGLPSDRFSAERTGGSVSTLTIQRTQQEDSAVYLCASSTTGGYGYTFGSGTRLTVV.

A remark on this clone: Germline is not matched at one junction end, which may reflect a read error. This chain connects TRBV27 to TRBJ1-5; D is uncertain. This CDR3 contains 14 residues. Germline CDR1 is MNHEY and CDR2 is SMNVEV (reference sequence). CDR3 DNA: TGTGCCAGCAGTTTCTTGAGTAGCGATCAGCCCCAGCATTTT. Translated, it gives CASSFLSSDQPQHF.